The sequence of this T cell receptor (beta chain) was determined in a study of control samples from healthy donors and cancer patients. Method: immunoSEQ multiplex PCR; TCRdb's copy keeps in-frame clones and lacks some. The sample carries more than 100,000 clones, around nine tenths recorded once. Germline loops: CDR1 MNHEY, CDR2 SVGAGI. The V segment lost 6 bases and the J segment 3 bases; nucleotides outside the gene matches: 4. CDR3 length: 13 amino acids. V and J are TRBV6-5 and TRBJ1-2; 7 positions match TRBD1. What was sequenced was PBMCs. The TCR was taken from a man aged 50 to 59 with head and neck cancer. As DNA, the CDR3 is TGTGCCAGCAGACAGGGGAACGACTATGGCTACACCTTC. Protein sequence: CASRQGNDYGYTF.